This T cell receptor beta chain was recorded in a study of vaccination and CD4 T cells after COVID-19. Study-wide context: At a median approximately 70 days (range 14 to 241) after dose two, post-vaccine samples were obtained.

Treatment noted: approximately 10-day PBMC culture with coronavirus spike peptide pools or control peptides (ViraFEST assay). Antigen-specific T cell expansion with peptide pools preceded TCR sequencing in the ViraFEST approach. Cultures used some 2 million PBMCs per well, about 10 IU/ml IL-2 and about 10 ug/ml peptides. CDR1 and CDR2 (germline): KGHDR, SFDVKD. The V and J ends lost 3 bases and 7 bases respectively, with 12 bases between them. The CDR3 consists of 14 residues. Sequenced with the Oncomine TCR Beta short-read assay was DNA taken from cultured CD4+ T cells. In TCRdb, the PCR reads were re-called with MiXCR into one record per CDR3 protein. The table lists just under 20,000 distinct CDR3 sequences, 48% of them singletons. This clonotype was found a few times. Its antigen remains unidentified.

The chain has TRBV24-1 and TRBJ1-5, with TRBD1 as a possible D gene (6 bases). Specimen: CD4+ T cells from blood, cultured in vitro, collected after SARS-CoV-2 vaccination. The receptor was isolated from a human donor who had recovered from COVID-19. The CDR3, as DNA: TGTGCCACCAGTGATCCCGGACAGTTCCAGCCCCAGCATTTT. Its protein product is CATSDPGQFQPQHF.